This T cell receptor (beta chain) was sequenced for a study of blood T cell repertoires in COVID-19. Whole-study context: Nucleic acid was either cDNA or gDNA, and it came from T cells, B-cell-depleted T cells, or PBMCs.

Generated by immunoSEQ multiplex PCR, the TCRdb table keeps only in-frame clones and is missing some. The table has hundreds of thousands of clones, approximately 80% seen once; the top ten hold 8% to 9.5%. This CDR3 contains 13 residues. The V gene lost 8 bases and the J gene lost 6 bases, with 11 bases spanning the gap. This chain connects TRBV12-3 or TRBV12-4 to TRBJ1-6; no definite D call. This sequence was found in a human donor in a cohort sampled during active COVID-19. Sequences were obtained from peripheral blood. CDR3 nucleotides: TGTGCCAGCCGAGAGGCATCTAATTCACCCCTCCACTTT. It codes for CASREASNSPLHF.